The 29 T cell receptor beta chains presented below share a single source sample, sequenced in a study of blood T cell repertoires in COVID-19. Using immunoSEQ multiplex PCR, the repertoire was profiled, and TCRdb retains in-frame clones only, with some absent. The table records roughly 200,000 clones, 85% of them present only once. Sequencing was carried out using peripheral blood. These receptor sequences come from a person aged 65-85 years with COVID-19, enrolled during active disease.

This clone was observed a few times. V usage is TRBV28 and J usage is TRBJ2-7, with 8 bases aligning to TRBD1. The V gene's germline CDR1 is MDHEN and CDR2 SYDVKM. CDR3 length equals 16 residues. The V segment lost 5 bases and the J segment 1 base; nucleotides outside the gene matches: 10. In nucleotides, the CDR3 is TGTGCCAGCAGTCCGCCGGGACAGGTGTATTCCTACGAGCAGTACTTC. This sequence encodes CASSPPGQVYSYEQYF.

The V and J genes are TRBV6-1 and TRBJ2-4, with a tentative D call TRBD2 (5 bases). The ends were cut back, 3 bases at V and 7 bases at J, with 10 bases in the middle. The germline V gene has CDR1 MNHNS and CDR2 SASEGT. This CDR3 comprises 13 residues. The CDR3 nucleotides are TGTGCCAGCAGTGATTCCCGCGGGAACATTCAGTACTTC. This sequence encodes CASSDSRGNIQYF.

The J gene is TRBJ1-4, the V gene TRBV29-1, with a possible D match to TRBD1 (5 bases). V was trimmed by 7 bases and J by 8 bases, leaving 14 bases between them. Per the germline V gene, CDR1 is SQVTM and CDR2 is ANQGSEA. This CDR3 has 12 amino acids. CDR3 nucleotides: TGCAGCGCTGCCGGGACTGCGGAAAAACTGTTTTTT. Encoded protein: CSAAGTAEKLFF. Complete variable domain (other parts from reference TRBV29-1 and TRBJ1-4): SAVISQKPSRDICQRGTSLTIQCQVDSQVTMMFWYRQQPGQSLTLIATANQGSEATYESGFVIDKFPISRPNLTFSTLTVSNMSPEDSSIYLCSAAGTAEKLFFGSGTQLSVL.

This rearrangement joins TRBV19 to TRBJ2-2; 12 positions agree with TRBD2. Germline V gives CDR1 LNHDA, CDR2 SQIVND (reference sequence). Losses at the gene ends were 2 bases for V and 7 bases for J; bases not matched to a gene: 5. This CDR3 region has 16 residues. The CDR3 sequence: CASSIRLAGVIGELFF. The CDR3 nucleotides are TGTGCCAGTAGTATACGACTAGCGGGAGTAATCGGGGAGCTGTTTTTT.

The chain carries TRBV29-1 and TRBJ1-1, with D unclear. CDR1 SQVTM and CDR2 ANQGSEA come from the germline V gene. Deletions cut 4 bases from V and 5 bases from J, with 14 bases between. The CDR3 consists of 13 residues. This CDR3 reads CSVGSTPGTEAFF. Here the CDR3 DNA reads TGCAGCGTTGGGTCTACCCCGGGGACTGAAGCTTTCTTT.

The CDR3 DNA follows: TGTGCCAGCAGCTTAACTAGCGGGAACTCCTACGAGCAGTACTTC. It is translated as CASSLTSGNSYEQYF. The V gene is TRBV7-8, the J gene TRBJ2-7, with 10 bases that match TRBD2. The CDR3 loop spans 15 amino acids. Per the germline V gene, CDR1 is SGHVS and CDR2 is FQNEAQ. With V trimmed by 2 bases and J by 0 bases, 1 base remained unmatched.

The genes are TRBV5-1 and TRBJ2-3, with a possible D match to TRBD2 (6 bases). Trimming removed 2 bases at V and 3 bases at J, with 10 bases between. This CDR3 contains 14 residues. Germline V lookup: CDR1 SGHRS, CDR2 YFSETQ. The DNA for the CDR3 is TGCGCCAGCAGCTTAGGGACTCTTACAGATACGCAGTATTTT. Translation: CASSLGTLTDTQYF.

This chain links TRBV19 with TRBJ2-7, with D tentatively TRBD2 (6 bases). The CDR3 loop spans 16 amino acids. The ends were cut back, 6 bases at V and 2 bases at J, with 20 bases in the middle. Germline CDR1 is LNHDA and CDR2 is SQIVND (reference sequence). This CDR3 reads CASSGFISGGTYEQYF. The CDR3 region has the DNA TGTGCCAGTAGCGGCTTCATTAGCGGAGGGACCTACGAGCAGTACTTC.

This chain uses TRBV5-1 with TRBJ1-6; unclear D gene. Trimming pared 5 bases from V and 5 bases from J, leaving 14 bases between. The germline V gene has CDR1 SGHRS and CDR2 YFSETQ. CDR3 length: 15 residues. The CDR3 nucleotides read TGCGCCAGCAGTACCGTGGAGGCGAATAATTCACCCCTCCACTTT. Translating it yields CASSTVEANNSPLHF.

The rearrangement links TRBV14 to TRBJ1-2, with a tentative D call TRBD1 (6 bases). This CDR3 comprises 12 residues. Per germline, CDR1 SGHDN and CDR2 FVKESK. With 6 bases removed from V and 2 bases from J, the gap between germline ends came to 7 bases. This CDR3 is CASRGGNYGYTF. The CDR3 DNA reads as TGTGCCAGCAGAGGGGGAAACTATGGCTACACCTTC.

The chain combines TRBV7-9 with TRBJ1-2, with TRBD1 as a possible D gene (5 bases). In germline, CDR1 is SEHNR, CDR2 FQNEAQ (reference sequence). Trimming took 1 base from V and 10 from J, leaving 16 bases between them. This CDR3 is built from 14 residues. The CDR3 loop reads CASSLDTRTTSYTF. The CDR3, as DNA: TGTGCCAGCAGCTTAGATACTCGGACAACATCCTACACCTTC.

The genes are TRBV28 and TRBJ1-2, with D perhaps TRBD1 (5 bases). CDR1 is MDHEN, CDR2 SYDVKM, per germline. Trimming left V 5 bases short and J 7 bases short, with 11 bases between. The CDR3 covers 12 residues. CDR3 nucleotides: TGTGCCAGCAGTGGGGGACTGGGTGGCTACACCTTC. Translation gives CASSGGLGGYTF.

The rearrangement links TRBV30 to TRBJ2-1, with 14 positions matching TRBD2. The CDR3 extends over 16 amino acids. J gave up 9 bases and V 0 bases, and 7 bases lay outside the gene matches. CDR1 and CDR2 from the germline V gene are GTSNPN and SVGIG (reference sequence). The CDR3 bases are TGTGCCTGGAGTGTCGGACTAGCGGGAGGACGGGGTGAGCAGTTCTTC. It yields the protein CAWSVGLAGGRGEQFF.

The genes are TRBV7-8 and TRBJ2-3; 7 nucleotides agree with TRBD1. Germline CDR1 is SGHVS and CDR2 is FQNEAQ. The V and J ends lost 1 base and 5 bases, in that order; junction bases with no gene match: 9. The CDR3 is 16 amino acids. The CDR3 sequence: CASSLDHRGMGDTQYF. The CDR3 DNA is TGTGCCAGCAGCTTAGACCACAGGGGAATGGGAGATACGCAGTATTTT. Complete variable domain (other parts from reference TRBV7-8 and TRBJ2-3): GAGVSQSPRYKVAKRGQDVALRCDPISGHVSLFWYQQALGQGPEFLTYFQNEAQLDKSGLPSDRFFAERPEGSVSTLKIQRTQQEDSAVYLCASSLDHRGMGDTQYFGPGTRLTVL.

The chain employs TRBV3-1 (or the pseudogene TRBV3-2) and TRBJ2-2; no reliable D call. The CDR3 consists of 11 residues. Deletions cut 3 bases from V and 9 bases from J, with 5 bases between. CDR1 and CDR2 from the germline V gene are LGHDT and YNNKEL (reference sequence). The CDR3 spells CASSQGRELFF. The CDR3, as DNA: TGTGCCAGCAGCCAGGGCCGGGAGCTGTTTTTT.

This clone has a handful of counts. The chain joins TRBV5-5 to TRBJ2-5; TRBD1 might be the D (5 bases). CDR1 SGHKS and CDR2 YYEKEE come from the germline V gene (reference sequence). There are 15 residues in the CDR3. The V end was cut by 4 bases, the J end by 5 bases, with 18 bases between. As DNA, the CDR3 is TGTGCCAGCAGCAATACTGACAGCATGGGGGAGACCCAGTACTTC. Translating it yields CASSNTDSMGETQYF. The full variable domain, its missing parts supplied by reference TRBV5-5 and TRBJ2-5, is DAGVTQSPTHLIKTRGQQVTLRCSPISGHKSVSWYQQVLGQGPQFIFQYYEKEERGRGNFPDRFSARQFPNYSSELNVNALLLGDSALYLCASSNTDSMGETQYFGPGTRLLVL.

Only one count was recorded for this clone. The chain couples TRBV6-5 to TRBJ2-6, with D tentatively TRBD1 (6 bases). Germline V gene lookup returns CDR1 MNHEY and CDR2 SVGAGI. The CDR3 spans 14 residues. With 7 bases removed from V and 1 base from J, the gap between germline ends came to 8 bases. CDR3 nucleotide sequence: TGTGCCAGCACTACAGGGTCTGGGGCCAACGTCCTGACTTTC. Translation gives CASTTGSGANVLTF.

The V call is TRBV10-3, the J call TRBJ1-6, with 10 bases lining up with TRBD1. Trimming took 6 bases from V and 8 from J; bases not matched to a gene: 7. Germline V gene sequence: CDR1 ENHRY, CDR2 SYGVKD. The CDR3 contains 15 residues. The CDR3 nucleotides read TGTGCCATCAGAAGACAGGGGGCGGAGGATTCACCCCTCCACTTT. This sequence encodes CAIRRQGAEDSPLHF.

This chain connects TRBV11-3 to TRBJ2-1; no clear D gene. Trimming pared 4 bases from V and 9 bases from J, leaving 13 bases between. This CDR3 comprises 13 residues. Germline CDR1 reads SGHNT; CDR2 reads YENEEA. CDR3 coding DNA: TGTGCCAGCAGCTCCTATTCGGCGGCTGAGCAGTTCTTC. Its translation: CASSSYSAAEQFF.

V usage is TRBV15 and J usage is TRBJ2-1; D gene ambiguous. V was pared by 6 bases and J by 0 bases, with 9 bases between. The germline CDR1 and CDR2 sequences are LNHNV and YYDKDF (reference sequence). CDR3 size: 14 residues. The CDR3 is CATSGWSSYNEQFF. The DNA of the CDR3 is TGTGCCACCAGTGGCTGGAGCTCCTACAATGAGCAGTTCTTC.

In nucleotides, the CDR3 is TGTGCCAGCAGTGAACTAGTGGGTAGAACCGGGGAGCTGTTTTTT. It codes for CASSELVGRTGELFF. J is TRBJ2-2 and V is TRBV27; maybe TRBD2 (5 bases). There are 15 residues in the CDR3. V lost 5 bases, J lost 5 bases, and 15 bases lay in between. CDR1 MNHEY and CDR2 SMNVEV come from the germline V gene (reference sequence).

CDR3 sequence: CASSPQRTGRLNTEAFF. CDR3 sequence (DNA): TGTGCCAGCTCACCACAGCGTACAGGGCGATTGAACACTGAAGCTTTCTTT. The rearrangement links TRBV18 to TRBJ1-1; possibly TRBD1 for D (6 bases). V was clipped by 1 base and J by 0 bases, with 15 bases between them. The CDR3 contains 17 residues. Germline V gene lookup returns CDR1 KGHSH and CDR2 LQKENI.

The table lists this clone with a few counts. V and J are TRBV6-1 and TRBJ2-7; the match to TRBD1 covers 8 bases. CDR3 size: 16 residues. Looked up from germline, CDR1 is MNHNS and CDR2 is SASEGT. J was trimmed by 0 bases and V by 2 bases; bases with no gene match: 6. This chain's CDR3 is CASSEFNRGVSYEQYF. CDR3 nucleotide sequence: TGTGCCAGCAGTGAATTCAACAGGGGGGTCTCCTACGAGCAGTACTTC.

The chain joins TRBV6-6 to TRBJ2-7, with 10 nucleotides matching TRBD1. Germline CDR1 is MNHNY and CDR2 is SVGAGI (reference sequence). V trimming: 7 bases; J trimming: 1 base; junction bases outside the gene matches: 10. The CDR3 loop spans 16 amino acids. CDR3 nucleotide sequence: TGTGCCAGCATTCATTGGGGGGGACAGGGGTCCTACGAGCAGTACTTC. As protein: CASIHWGGQGSYEQYF.

The chain has TRBV7-2 and TRBJ2-1, with 8 bases that match TRBD2. The CDR3 spans 18 residues. Per germline, CDR1 SGHTA and CDR2 FQGNSA. The V gene end was trimmed by 4 bases and the J gene end by 4 bases; junction bases not matched to a gene: 15. The CDR3, as DNA: TGTGCCAGCAGCTCCGTTTGGGCGGGGGGACACCTTTACAATGAGCAGTTCTTC. It translates to CASSSVWAGGHLYNEQFF.

This clone was detected once. The rearrangement uses TRBV5-6 and TRBJ2-7; D is possibly TRBD1 (6 bases). The CDR3 is 14 amino acids. Germline CDR1 and CDR2: SGHDT and YYEEEE. With 4 bases removed from V and 4 bases from J, the gap between germline ends came to 15 bases. The CDR3 DNA reads TGTGCCAGCAGCGTGGACAGCAGCCTTTACGAGCAGTACTTC. This gives the protein CASSVDSSLYEQYF. Supplemented by reference TRBV5-6 and TRBJ2-7, the full variable domain reads DAGVTQSPTHLIKTRGQQVTLRCSPKSGHDTVSWYQQALGQGPQFIFQYYEEEERQRGNFPDRFSGHQFPNYSSELNVNALLLGDSALYLCASSVDSSLYEQYFGPGTRLTVT.

This rearrangement joins TRBV18 to TRBJ1-2, with D maybe TRBD1 (6 bases). The CDR3 has 14 residues. V lost 2 bases and J 7 bases, leaving 14 bases between the germline ends. Germline V gene lookup returns CDR1 KGHSH and CDR2 LQKENI. As DNA, the CDR3 is TGTGCCAGCTCACCAGGACAGAGCCTGTTTGGCTACACCTTC. Its protein product is CASSPGQSLFGYTF.

This chain links TRBV3-1 (or the pseudogene TRBV3-2) with TRBJ1-3; TRBD1 aligns across 8 bases. This CDR3 is 15 amino acids long. V dropped 0 bases and J dropped 4; count of bases not matched to a gene: 2. CDR1 is LGHDT and CDR2 is YNNKEL in the germline V gene (reference sequence). CDR3 sequence reads: CASSQEDREGNTIYF. The CDR3, as DNA: TGTGCCAGCAGCCAAGAGGACAGGGAAGGAAACACCATATATTTT.

The chain joins TRBV3-1 (or the pseudogene TRBV3-2) to TRBJ2-3, with 9 bases fitting TRBD2. Germline CDR1 reads LGHDT; CDR2 reads YNNKEL (reference sequence). There are 15 residues in the CDR3. V was pared by 1 base and J by 4 bases, with 3 bases of the junction left unmatched. CDR3 loop: CASSQGAGGPDTQYF. The CDR3 coding sequence is TGTGCCAGCAGCCAAGGGGCGGGAGGGCCAGATACGCAGTATTTT.